The clone carrying this TCR beta chain was recorded only once. Participants' own reports of clinical history determined their cohort assignment. These data are taken from a study of blood T cell repertoires in COVID-19. Study-level information: The United States, Italy and Spain provided the acute and convalescent COVID-19 samples. Sources were T cells, B-cell-depleted T cells, or PBMCs; the material itself was cDNA or gDNA.

Sequencing was performed with immunoSEQ multiplex PCR; in TCRdb, only in-frame clones are kept and a portion is missing. The sample yields more than 250,000 clones, about 85% seen once. The CDR3 sequence is 16 residues long. V was cut by 6 bases and J by 5 bases, with 22 bases left in between. The germline V gene has CDR1 LNHNV and CDR2 YYDKDF (reference sequence). Sequenced input: PBMCs or T cells enriched from blood (not recorded which). The gene calls are TRBV15 and TRBJ1-2; tentatively, D is TRBD1 (5 bases). This TCR derives from a woman younger than 45 who had recovered from COVID-19. The chain's CDR3 is CATRRGGPLVWYGYTF. CDR3 nucleotide sequence: TGTGCCACCAGGCGGGGGGGACCCCTTGTGTGGTATGGCTACACCTTC.